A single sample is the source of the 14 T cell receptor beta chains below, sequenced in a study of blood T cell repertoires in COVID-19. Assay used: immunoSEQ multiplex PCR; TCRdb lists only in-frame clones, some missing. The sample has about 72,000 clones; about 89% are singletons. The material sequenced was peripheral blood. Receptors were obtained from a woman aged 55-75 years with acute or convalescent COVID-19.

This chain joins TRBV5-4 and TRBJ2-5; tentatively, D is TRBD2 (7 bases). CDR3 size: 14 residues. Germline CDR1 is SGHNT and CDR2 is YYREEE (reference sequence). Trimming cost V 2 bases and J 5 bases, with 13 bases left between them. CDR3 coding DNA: TGTGCCAGCAGCTTCGGGGGGACATGGGAGACCCAGTACTTC. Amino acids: CASSFGGTWETQYF.

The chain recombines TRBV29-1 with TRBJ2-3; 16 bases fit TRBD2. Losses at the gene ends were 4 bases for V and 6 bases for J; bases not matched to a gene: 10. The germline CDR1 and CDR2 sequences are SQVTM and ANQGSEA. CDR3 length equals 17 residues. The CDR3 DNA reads TGCAGCGTTGGTGGGACTAGCGGGGGGGCTTCTAGGGATACGCAGTATTTT. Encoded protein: CSVGGTSGGASRDTQYF.

The chain's CDR3 is CASSMSGGGGSSYNEQFF. The CDR3, as DNA: TGTGCCAGTAGTATGAGTGGAGGCGGGGGGAGCTCCTACAATGAGCAGTTCTTC. The chain links TRBV19 to TRBJ2-1, with TRBD2 matching 8 bases. J gave up 0 bases and V 3 bases, and 10 bases lay outside the gene matches. Germline assignment: CDR1 LNHDA and CDR2 SQIVND (reference sequence). The CDR3 runs 18 residues.

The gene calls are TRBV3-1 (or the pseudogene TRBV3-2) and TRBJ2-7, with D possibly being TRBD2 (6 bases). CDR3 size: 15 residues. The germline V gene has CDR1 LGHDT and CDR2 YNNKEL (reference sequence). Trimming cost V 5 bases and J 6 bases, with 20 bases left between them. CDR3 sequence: CASSLPGRGRAEQYF. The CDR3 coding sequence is TGTGCCAGCAGCTTGCCCGGGCGGGGTCGGGCCGAGCAGTACTTC.

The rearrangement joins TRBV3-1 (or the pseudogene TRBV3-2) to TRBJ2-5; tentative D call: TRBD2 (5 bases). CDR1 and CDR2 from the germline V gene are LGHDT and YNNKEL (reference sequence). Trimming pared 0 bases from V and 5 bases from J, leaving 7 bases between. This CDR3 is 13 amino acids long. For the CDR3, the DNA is TGTGCCAGCAGCCAAGATACGGGGGAGACCCAGTACTTC. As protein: CASSQDTGETQYF.

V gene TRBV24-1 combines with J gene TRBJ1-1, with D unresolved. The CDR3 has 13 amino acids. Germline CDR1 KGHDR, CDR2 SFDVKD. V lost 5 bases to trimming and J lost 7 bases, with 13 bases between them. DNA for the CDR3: TGTGCCACCAGTGGCTCGAGCCGGGATGAAGCTTTCTTT. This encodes CATSGSSRDEAFF.

CDR3 in amino acids: CASSLGNTIYF. DNA of the CDR3: TGTGCCAGCAGCCTAGGAAACACCATATATTTT. The V gene is TRBV12-3 or TRBV12-4, the J gene TRBJ1-3; no definite D call. The CDR3 runs to 11 residues. Trimming cost V 6 bases and J 4 bases, with 4 bases left between them.

The CDR3 reads CAISEPSPGVMNTEAFF. CDR3 bases: TGTGCCATCAGTGAGCCATCCCCTGGAGTCATGAACACTGAAGCTTTCTTT. V is TRBV10-3 and J is TRBJ1-1; D is ambiguous. V was clipped by 2 bases and J by 0 bases, with 16 bases between them. CDR1 ENHRY and CDR2 SYGVKD come from the germline V gene. The CDR3 is made up of 17 amino acids.

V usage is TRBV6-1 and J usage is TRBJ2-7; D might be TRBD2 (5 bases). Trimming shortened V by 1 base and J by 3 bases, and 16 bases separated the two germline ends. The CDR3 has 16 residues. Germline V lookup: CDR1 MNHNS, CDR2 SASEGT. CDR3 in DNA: TGTGCCAGCAGTGAAGGGTGGGAGAGGGTGTTCTACGAGCAGTACTTC. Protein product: CASSEGWERVFYEQYF.

The CDR3 sequence is CASSLDWTELYGYTF. DNA of the CDR3: TGTGCCAGCAGCTTAGATTGGACAGAGCTCTATGGCTACACCTTC. This sequence joins TRBV7-8 and TRBJ1-2; perhaps TRBD1 as D (6 bases). Germline V gives CDR1 SGHVS, CDR2 FQNEAQ. This CDR3 contains 15 residues. V lost 1 base, J lost 4 bases, and 13 bases lay in between.

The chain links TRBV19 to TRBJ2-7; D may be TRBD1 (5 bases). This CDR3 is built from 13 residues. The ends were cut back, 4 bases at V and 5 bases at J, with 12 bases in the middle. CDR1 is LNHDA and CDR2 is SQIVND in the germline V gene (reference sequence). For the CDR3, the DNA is TGTGCCAGTAGTACAGGGTTGGTCCACGAGCAGTACTTC. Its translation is CASSTGLVHEQYF.

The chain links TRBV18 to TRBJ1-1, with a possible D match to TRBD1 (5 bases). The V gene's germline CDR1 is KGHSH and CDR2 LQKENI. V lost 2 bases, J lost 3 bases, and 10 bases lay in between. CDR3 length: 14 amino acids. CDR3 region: CASSPGGRDTEAFF. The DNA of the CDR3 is TGTGCCAGCTCACCAGGGGGGAGGGACACTGAAGCTTTCTTT.

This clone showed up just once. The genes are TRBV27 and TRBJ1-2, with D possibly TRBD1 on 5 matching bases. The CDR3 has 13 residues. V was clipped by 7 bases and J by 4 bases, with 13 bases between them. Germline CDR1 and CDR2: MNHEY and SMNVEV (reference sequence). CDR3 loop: CASMSSGLYGYTF. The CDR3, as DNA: TGTGCCAGCATGAGCTCAGGGCTCTATGGCTACACCTTC.

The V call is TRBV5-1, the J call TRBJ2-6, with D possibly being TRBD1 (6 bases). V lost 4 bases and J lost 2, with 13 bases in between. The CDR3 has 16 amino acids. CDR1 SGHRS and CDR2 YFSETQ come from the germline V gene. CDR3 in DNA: TGCGCCAGCAGCCCTTCGTCAGGGGCTGGGGCCAACGTCCTGACTTTC. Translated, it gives CASSPSSGAGANVLTF.